This T cell receptor (beta chain) was observed in a study of chemoradiotherapy in HPV16-positive cancers. About the research overall: Candidate HPV-specific clones and shared TCR motifs came from a couple of HPV16-positive patients.

Study-level points and caveats: For HPV16-positive patients, expanding HPV-responsive T cells associated with longer recurrence-free survival.

Over chemoradiotherapy, repertoires were sampled more than once. In regard to this clone: What it binds is not known.

Assay used: immunoSEQ multiplex PCR; TCRdb lists only in-frame clones, some missing. Of 25,000 to 30,000 clones detected, around nine tenths appear once; the ten largest clones hold 22%. Germline V CDR1 and CDR2: SGHRS, YFSETQ. V gave up 5 bases and J gave up 3 bases, with 10 bases separating them. The CDR3 totals 13 residues. This material consisted of blood, taken from a patient who underwent chemoradiotherapy. The sequence derives from a human donor with HPV-associated anogenital cancer. The rearrangement joins TRBV5-1 to TRBJ2-3; D gene ambiguous. The CDR3 DNA follows: TGCGCCAGCAGTCACTCACGTACAGATACGCAGTATTTT. It yields the protein CASSHSRTDTQYF.